In this sample, the clone carrying this T cell receptor (beta chain) turned up a few times. This entry belongs to a study of T-cell reconstitution after alpha-beta-depleted transplantation in children. Researchers prepared the TCRbeta library using unique molecular identifiers, the study reports. Each CDR3 protein gets one entry after TCRdb re-called the PCR reads with MiXCR. The sample consists of 120,000 to 150,000 distinct CDR3 sequences, around 9% of them appearing once. From germline, CDR1 is LGHDT and CDR2 YNNKEL (reference sequence). Deletions cut 1 base from V and 5 bases from J, with 20 bases between. CDR3 size: 17 residues.

J is TRBJ2-5 and V is TRBV3-1, with D maybe TRBD2 (5 bases). Sequencing was performed on PBMCs, mostly from graft donor cells, taken 180 days after TCRalphabeta/CD19-depleted stem cell transplant. This sequence originates from a female patient aged 2-15 years who had a stem cell transplant for congenital amegakaryocytic thrombocytopenia, so the T cells may come from the graft donor. Written as DNA, the CDR3 is TGTGCCAGCAGCCAAGGCGTGTGGCACGGGGTCTGGGAGACCCAGTACTTC. This translates into CASSQGVWHGVWETQYF.